A single sample is the source of the 31 T cell receptor beta chains below, sequenced in a study of T-cell reconstitution after alpha-beta-depleted transplantation in children. During its preparation, the TCRbeta library received unique molecular identifiers. TCRdb reprocessed the PCR reads via MiXCR and lists one record per CDR3 protein. The table has approximately 200,000 distinct CDR3 sequences, about 15% seen once; the top ten hold 13%. The source material was PBMCs from the stem cell graft donor, sampled from the stem cell graft. The receptor set was obtained from a human donor who donated a stem cell graft to a child with acute lymphoblastic leukemia.

This clonotype was observed a few times. The chain links TRBV6-2 or TRBV6-3 to TRBJ2-3, with D unclear. Between the trimmed V and J ends, which lost 0 bases and 5 bases, there was a span of 9 bases. Germline V gives CDR1 MNHEY, CDR2 SVGEGT. The CDR3 is 14 amino acids. Here the CDR3 DNA reads TGTGCCAGCAGTTACTCCCGCCTGGGAGATACGCAGTATTTT. Protein: CASSYSRLGDTQYF.

The sample holds one count of this clonotype. The chain joins TRBV19 to TRBJ2-7; TRBD1 aligns across 10 bases. The CDR3 runs 16 residues. The V segment lost 3 bases and the J segment 3 bases; nucleotides outside the gene matches: 8. From germline, CDR1 is LNHDA and CDR2 SQIVND (reference sequence). Here the CDR3 reads CASSIAGQGSYYEQYF. CDR3 DNA: TGTGCCAGTAGTATCGCGGGACAGGGGTCTTACTACGAGCAGTACTTC.

The chain combines TRBV18 with TRBJ2-6; 7 positions agree with TRBD1. CDR1 is KGHSH and CDR2 is LQKENI in the germline V gene. V was pared by 0 bases and J by 2 bases, with 1 base of the junction left unmatched. The CDR3 is 16 residues long. The CDR3 DNA sequence: TGTGCCAGCTCACCACCAGGGGGCCCTGGGGCCAACGTCCTGACTTTC. Amino acids: CASSPPGGPGANVLTF.

The gene calls are TRBV7-9 and TRBJ1-2; the D gene is possibly TRBD1 (5 bases). This CDR3 spans 14 amino acids. The V gene's germline CDR1 is SEHNR and CDR2 FQNEAQ (reference sequence). Trimming took off 5 bases at V and 2 bases at J, with 12 bases between the two ends. Written as DNA, the CDR3 is TGTGCCAGCAGCACCACCGGGACCAACTATGGCTACACCTTC. It yields the protein CASSTTGTNYGYTF.

In its sample, this clonotype was seen many times. The rearrangement joins TRBV18 to TRBJ2-7, with D perhaps matching TRBD2 (6 bases). V lost 2 bases, J lost 0 bases, and 17 bases lay in between. Germline V lookup: CDR1 KGHSH, CDR2 LQKENI. The CDR3 is 17 amino acids. The CDR3 DNA sequence: TGTGCCAGCTCACCAGCGGGGTTTAGGAAAAGCTCCTACGAGCAGTACTTC. Amino acids: CASSPAGFRKSSYEQYF.

This clonotype showed up many times. This chain links TRBV20-1 with TRBJ2-3; 9 nucleotides align to TRBD1. From germline, CDR1 is DFQATT and CDR2 SNEGSKA (reference sequence). The CDR3 runs to 15 residues. V was pared by 1 base and J by 3 bases, with 5 bases of the junction left unmatched. CDR3 nucleotides: TGCAGTGCTAGAGGGCGGGACAGGGAAACAGATACGCAGTATTTT. This gives the protein CSARGRDRETDTQYF.

This clonotype was counted ten times or more. The chain recombines TRBV20-1 with TRBJ1-2; D may be TRBD1 (5 bases). This CDR3 has 13 amino acids. The germline V gene encodes CDR1 DFQATT and CDR2 SNEGSKA (reference sequence). V was cut by 6 bases and J by 5 bases, with 16 bases left in between. The CDR3 nucleotides read TGCAGTGCCCCGCTCGGGACCGCGTATGGCTACACCTTC. This sequence encodes CSAPLGTAYGYTF.

The table lists this clonotype with many counts. The genes are TRBV29-1 and TRBJ2-7; 13 bases are a match to TRBD2. Germline-derived CDR1 and CDR2 are SQVTM and ANQGSEA. The junction had 9 bases not matched to a gene; V was cut back by 0 bases and J by 4 bases. The CDR3 extends over 17 amino acids. The CDR3 is CSVEDPRRGLAGYEQYF. The CDR3 DNA reads TGCAGCGTTGAAGACCCGCGACGGGGACTAGCGGGATACGAGCAGTACTTC.

The chain recombines TRBV6-1 with TRBJ2-5, with 7 bases aligning to TRBD2. The trim removed 8 bases at V and 5 bases at J, leaving 8 bases unmatched. CDR1 MNHNS and CDR2 SASEGT come from the germline V gene. CDR3 length: 13 residues. CDR3 sequence reads: CASCRARGETQYF. The CDR3 nucleotides are TGTGCCAGCTGCCGGGCGCGGGGGGAGACCCAGTACTTC.

This clonotype was seen only a few times. This CDR3 is CASSQEVHTGELFF. The CDR3 coding sequence is TGTGCCAGCAGCCAAGAAGTGCACACCGGGGAGCTGTTTTTT. The chain couples TRBV4-2 to TRBJ2-2; no clear D. Per germline, CDR1 LGHNA and CDR2 YNFKEQ. This CDR3 region has 14 residues. The V gene lost 0 bases and the J gene lost 3 bases, with 5 bases spanning the gap.

The sample holds many counts of this clonotype. The chain couples TRBV4-2 to TRBJ2-5; 12 nucleotides align to TRBD2. The length of the CDR3 is 19 residues. After removal of 0 bases from V and 5 bases from J, the junction contained 13 bases not matched to a gene. The germline CDR1 and CDR2 sequences are LGHNA and YNFKEQ. For the CDR3, the DNA is TGTGCCAGCAGCCAAGATCTTGGATCTAGCGGGAGGGCGGGGGAGACCCAGTACTTC. It specifies CASSQDLGSSGRAGETQYF.

A note on this clonotype: A clone one base away is much larger, so this may be a read error. The V and J genes are TRBV25-1 and TRBJ1-1; unclear D gene. CDR3 size: 15 residues. Germline V gene lookup returns CDR1 MGHDK and CDR2 SYGVNS. V lost 5 bases, J lost 4 bases, and 17 bases lay in between. The CDR3, as DNA: TGTGCCAGCAGTCTACCACCGTCGGTGGGCACTGAAGCTTTCTTT. Protein product: CASSLPPSVGTEAFF.

This clonotype was counted ten times or more. This chain joins TRBV29-1 and TRBJ2-7, with 8 bases identical to TRBD2. Germline V CDR1 and CDR2: SQVTM, ANQGSEA. V lost 6 bases to trimming and J lost 3 bases; unmatched junction nucleotides: 10. CDR3 length equals 14 residues. The CDR3 DNA is TGCAGCGTAATAAAAGCGGGAGCGCTCTACGAGCAGTACTTC. Amino acid sequence: CSVIKAGALYEQYF.

This clonotype was observed a few times. This sequence joins TRBV4-1 and TRBJ1-2; D not resolved. This CDR3 has 15 residues. The germline V gene has CDR1 MGHRA and CDR2 YSYEKL. The ends were cut back, 1 base at V and 3 bases at J, with 12 bases in the middle. The CDR3 nucleotides are TGCGCCAGCAGCCAAGGACTCAATGGCCACTATGGCTACACCTTC. This sequence encodes CASSQGLNGHYGYTF.

This clonotype has a count of ten or more. V gene TRBV11-1 combines with J gene TRBJ2-3, with 11 nucleotides matching TRBD2. With 5 bases clipped from V and 2 bases from J, the junction kept 15 bases outside the gene matches. This CDR3 is built from 19 residues. Germline assignment: CDR1 SGHAT and CDR2 FQDESV (reference sequence). The CDR3 spells CASSPRDGQLAGDTDTQYF. The CDR3 bases are TGTGCCAGCAGCCCCAGGGACGGCCAACTAGCGGGAGACACAGATACGCAGTATTTT.

The sample holds many counts of this clonotype. The chain employs TRBV12-3 or TRBV12-4 and TRBJ2-1; possible D gene TRBD2, 6 bases. V lost 4 bases to trimming and J lost 9 bases, with 19 bases between them. There are 15 residues in the CDR3. The CDR3 spells CASSYLASLMGEQFF. The CDR3 DNA reads TGTGCCAGCAGTTACCTAGCGAGCCTTATGGGTGAGCAGTTCTTC.

This clonotype showed up just a few times. The chain has TRBV20-1 and TRBJ1-5; D is ambiguous. From germline, CDR1 is DFQATT and CDR2 SNEGSKA (reference sequence). V was clipped by 5 bases and J by 1 base, with 15 bases between them. The CDR3 is 15 amino acids. The CDR3 sequence: CSAYDTETSNQPQHF. CDR3 coding DNA: TGCAGTGCTTACGACACAGAGACGAGCAATCAGCCCCAGCATTTT.

This clonotype came up once. This clone may be a read error of a much larger clone one base away. The chain joins TRBV5-1 to TRBJ1-1; D gene uncertain. Germline CDR1 and CDR2: SGHRS and YFSETQ. CDR3 size: 13 residues. Trimming cost V 5 bases and J 4 bases, with 12 bases left between them. The CDR3 loop reads CASRLRSGTEAFF. The CDR3 DNA sequence: TGCGCCAGCAGGCTTCGGAGCGGCACTGAAGCTTTCTTT.

This clonotype has ten or more counts. The V call is TRBV11-2, the J call TRBJ1-5; D is unclear. V was trimmed by 5 bases and J by 4 bases, leaving 15 bases between them. Germline CDR1 reads SGHAT; CDR2 reads FQNNGV. The CDR3 length is 15 residues. For the CDR3, the DNA is TGTGCCAGCAGCGTTACGGGCAGACCAAATCAGCCCCAGCATTTT. Amino acid sequence: CASSVTGRPNQPQHF.

The V and J genes are TRBV29-1 and TRBJ1-1; tentatively, D is TRBD1 (5 bases). This CDR3 contains 14 residues. Germline lookup yields CDR1 SQVTM and CDR2 ANQGSEA. Deletions cut 2 bases from V and 4 bases from J, with 14 bases between. The DNA of the CDR3 is TGCAGCGTTGAATCGGGGGAGCTGAGCACTGAAGCTTTCTTT. Translation: CSVESGELSTEAFF.

In its sample, this clonotype was seen once. The chain combines TRBV18 with TRBJ2-7; 7 bases align to TRBD2. Germline V gene lookup returns CDR1 KGHSH and CDR2 LQKENI. J gave up 2 bases and V 2 bases, and 6 bases lay outside the gene matches. The CDR3 extends over 15 amino acids. This CDR3 is CASSPISSGTYEQYF. The CDR3 region has the DNA TGTGCCAGCTCACCAATTTCTAGCGGAACCTACGAGCAGTACTTC.

This clonotype was counted only a few times. The chain combines TRBV18 with TRBJ2-1; D unresolved. CDR1 and CDR2 (germline): KGHSH, LQKENI. The CDR3 runs to 15 residues. The V and J ends lost 5 bases and 2 bases respectively, with 13 bases between them. The CDR3 region has the DNA TGTGCCAGCTCAGGACCCCAGCGCCCCTACAATGAGCAGTTCTTC. Translation: CASSGPQRPYNEQFF.

The table lists this clonotype with many counts. The chain uses TRBV10-3 and TRBJ2-5; D unresolved. The CDR3 loop spans 14 amino acids. Germline-derived CDR1 and CDR2 are ENHRY and SYGVKD. The V and J ends lost 8 bases and 1 base respectively, with 14 bases between them. The CDR3 DNA reads as TGTGCCATCTCTATCCTCGGCAGCCAAGAGACCCAGTACTTC. Translation gives CAISILGSQETQYF.

This clonotype was seen repeatedly, ten times or more. The V call is TRBV5-1, the J call TRBJ2-2, with TRBD1 matching over 10 bases. Germline CDR1 and CDR2: SGHRS and YFSETQ. The length of the CDR3 is 16 residues. J gave up 5 bases and V 5 bases, and 9 bases lay outside the gene matches. The CDR3 region has the DNA TGCGCCAGCAGGCGCCGGGACAGGGGTATGACCGGGGAGCTGTTTTTT. Its translation: CASRRRDRGMTGELFF.

This clonotype was detected ten times or more. The V and J genes are TRBV5-1 and TRBJ2-7, with D unresolved. CDR3 length: 16 amino acids. The V and J ends lost 5 bases and 2 bases respectively, with 20 bases between them. Germline CDR1 reads SGHRS; CDR2 reads YFSETQ. The CDR3 loop is CASRLNTPEEAYEQYF. CDR3 bases: TGCGCCAGCAGACTTAATACACCCGAAGAGGCCTACGAGCAGTACTTC.

This clonotype was found many times. The genes are TRBV11-2 and TRBJ2-3; 7 positions agree with TRBD2. Germline V gives CDR1 SGHAT, CDR2 FQNNGV. V lost 5 bases, J lost 2 bases, and 13 bases stayed unmatched. The length of the CDR3 is 17 residues. The CDR3 coding sequence is TGTGCCAGCAGCCCGCGGACTAGGCGAGGGCCCACAGATACGCAGTATTTT. Residues: CASSPRTRRGPTDTQYF.

There are many counts of this clonotype. The chain combines TRBV12-3 or TRBV12-4 with TRBJ2-7; weak D call: TRBD2 (5 bases). The CDR3 consists of 13 residues. V lost 2 bases and J lost 7, with 12 bases in between. In DNA, the CDR3 is TGTGCCAGCAGTTTAACGGGAAACGGGGAGCAGTACTTC. It encodes CASSLTGNGEQYF.

The rearrangement links TRBV20-1 to TRBJ1-3; 11 nucleotides agree with TRBD1. Germline V lookup: CDR1 DFQATT, CDR2 SNEGSKA (reference sequence). With 7 bases clipped from V and 1 base from J, the junction kept 6 bases outside the gene matches. The CDR3 has 15 amino acids. The CDR3: CSGTGGRGSGNTIYF. CDR3 nucleotides: TGCAGTGGGACAGGGGGCCGCGGATCTGGAAACACCATATATTTT.

This clonotype was detected ten times or more. This sequence joins TRBV20-1 and TRBJ2-1; 15 bases align to TRBD2. Germline V gene sequence: CDR1 DFQATT, CDR2 SNEGSKA (reference sequence). The CDR3 length is 18 residues. Germline trimming cut 5 bases from V and 2 bases from J; bases unmatched to any gene: 10. The CDR3 DNA is TGCAGTGCTGCCGGCCCGGGACTAGCGGGAGGAACCTACAATGAGCAGTTCTTC. Translated, it gives CSAAGPGLAGGTYNEQFF.

The sample holds many counts of this clonotype. The chain recombines TRBV5-1 with TRBJ1-1; 11 bases agree with TRBD1. V was clipped by 4 bases and J by 1 base; unmatched bases: 9. Per the germline V gene, CDR1 is SGHRS and CDR2 is YFSETQ. The CDR3 contains 17 residues. CDR3 coding DNA: TGCGCCAGCAGCCGCTGGACAGGGGGCAGTGAGAACACTGAAGCTTTCTTT. It specifies CASSRWTGGSENTEAFF. Full variable domain (remainder filled in from reference TRBV5-1 and TRBJ1-1): KAGVTQTPRYLIKTRGQQVTLSCSPISGHRSVSWYQQTPGQGLQFLFEYFSETQRNKGNFPGRFSGRQFSNSRSEMNVSTLELGDSALYLCASSRWTGGSENTEAFFGQGTRLTVV.

There are many counts of this clonotype. V and J are TRBV9 and TRBJ2-3; 12 nucleotides line up with TRBD1. With V trimmed by 3 bases and J by 6 bases, 14 bases remained unmatched. Germline CDR1 is SGDLS and CDR2 is YYNGEE. This CDR3 has 18 residues. The CDR3 loop reads CASSAWEPGQGARDTQYF. The CDR3 DNA sequence: TGTGCCAGCAGCGCCTGGGAACCGGGACAGGGGGCTAGGGATACGCAGTATTTT.